This T cell receptor (beta chain) was documented in a study of T cell clones after liver transplantation. Study as a whole: Liver transplant recipients had immunosuppression withdrawal attempted within 2 years. Samples came pre-transplant, pre-randomization before withdrawal, and post-randomization after withdrawal ended.

This table comes from immunoSEQ multiplex PCR, and its TCRdb copy is limited to in-frame clones, with some not included. The table lists approximately 19,000 clones, more than 70% of them singletons, with around 40% in the top ten. Whole-study results and caveats: A significant post-transplant drop in circulating graft-donor-reactive CD4 TCRbeta sequences occurred in most of the 8 subjects. In a couple of subjects, few donor cells limited the measurable donor-reactive repertoire.

V lost 11 bases to trimming and J lost 4 bases; unmatched junction nucleotides: 10. CDR1 and CDR2 (germline): MDHEN, SYDVKM. The CDR3 length is 14 residues. This clone was counted only a few times. Its cognate antigen is unknown. This TCR derives from a human patient who received a liver transplant. Some of these T cells may belong to the graft donor. The material sequenced was CD8+ T cells from blood, taken around 50 months after liver transplant. The J gene is TRBJ1-1, the V gene TRBV28; 10 positions agree with TRBD1. As DNA, the CDR3 is TGTGCCGGAGGGGACAGGGGACCCATCACTGAAGCTTTCTTT. Translation: CAGGDRGPITEAFF.